These 11 T cell receptor beta chains originate from one sample sequenced in a study of T cell responses to AZD1222 COVID-19 vaccine. Sequenced by immunoSEQ multiplex PCR; TCRdb stores in-frame clones only, minus some. The sample includes 140,000 to 150,000 clones, around 94% of them seen just once. The sample here was peripheral blood, taken after recovery from COVID-19. These receptors all stem from an adult who had recovered from COVID-19.

On this clone itself: This sample includes further DNA sequences coding for the same CDR3. The V and J genes are TRBV9 and TRBJ1-1; D not resolved. The CDR3 spans 13 residues. V lost 0 bases, J lost 5 bases, and 8 bases lay in between. CDR1 and CDR2 from the germline V gene are SGDLS and YYNGEE. CDR3 DNA: TGTGCCAGCAGCGTAGAGGTTGGGACTGAAGCTTTCTTT. As protein: CASSVEVGTEAFF.

V is TRBV9 and J is TRBJ2-7; a possible D gene is TRBD2 (6 bases). CDR1 SGDLS and CDR2 YYNGEE come from the germline V gene. With 4 bases removed from V and 2 bases from J, the gap between germline ends came to 22 bases. This CDR3 has 17 amino acids. CDR3 sequence reads: CASSLGPGGGITYEQYF. As DNA, the CDR3 is TGTGCCAGCAGCCTAGGTCCCGGAGGCGGGATTACCTACGAGCAGTACTTC.

This clone was counted once. The V gene is TRBV5-1, the J gene TRBJ2-1, with 11 bases lining up with TRBD2. After removal of 3 bases from V and 5 bases from J, the junction contained 7 bases not matched to a gene. CDR3 length: 16 residues. CDR1 is SGHRS and CDR2 is YFSETQ in the germline V gene. CDR3 nucleotide sequence: TGCGCCAGCAGCTCCCTACTAGCGGGAGCAAACAATGAGCAGTTCTTC. The encoded protein is CASSSLLAGANNEQFF.

The J gene is TRBJ2-3, the V gene TRBV4-1, with 12 positions matching TRBD2. This CDR3 spans 16 amino acids. The J segment lost 6 bases and the V segment lost 0 bases, leaving 4 bases of the junction unmatched. The V gene's germline CDR1 is MGHRA and CDR2 YSYEKL. Written as DNA, the CDR3 is TGCGCCAGCAGCCAAGATGGACTAGCGGGAACCGATACGCAGTATTTT. Its translation: CASSQDGLAGTDTQYF.

V is TRBV19 and J is TRBJ1-1; no clear D. CDR3 length equals 14 residues. Trimming stripped 5 bases from V and 2 bases from J, with 12 bases between. Germline V gene data show CDR1 as LNHDA and CDR2 as SQIVND (reference sequence). The CDR3 DNA follows: TGTGCCAGTAGTCGCCCCCGCCTTAACACTGAAGCTTTCTTT. Translated, it gives CASSRPRLNTEAFF.

V is TRBV7-9 and J is TRBJ2-2; D ambiguous. The germline gives CDR1 SEHNR, CDR2 FQNEAQ (reference sequence). V was shortened by 4 bases and J by 1 base, with 19 bases between the two germline ends. CDR3 length: 18 amino acids. CDR3 in amino acids: CASSSLRGAPMNTGELFF. For the CDR3, the DNA is TGTGCCAGCAGCTCGCTTAGAGGAGCCCCTATGAACACCGGGGAGCTGTTTTTT.

This CDR3 is CASSSRGGVDGYTF. In nucleotides, the CDR3 is TGTGCCAGCAGCTCCCGCGGGGGGGTCGATGGCTACACCTTC. This rearrangement joins TRBV11-1 to TRBJ1-2; D might be TRBD1 (5 bases). In germline, CDR1 is SGHAT, CDR2 FQDESV (reference sequence). V was shortened by 4 bases and J by 6 bases, with 15 bases between the two germline ends. The CDR3 runs 14 residues.

V usage is TRBV11-2 and J usage is TRBJ2-3; 7 nucleotides match TRBD2. The V gene end was trimmed by 3 bases and the J gene end by 2 bases; junction bases not matched to a gene: 8. CDR1 and CDR2 (germline): SGHAT, FQNNGV. This CDR3 is 16 amino acids long. For the CDR3, the DNA is TGTGCCAGCAGCTTCTTGCCGGGAGGTTTCACAGATACGCAGTATTTT. Its translation: CASSFLPGGFTDTQYF.

The V gene is TRBV6-1, the J gene TRBJ2-3; D assignment may be TRBD1 or TRBD2 (5 bases each). In germline, CDR1 is MNHNS, CDR2 SASEGT. V was cut by 1 base and J by 5 bases, with 13 bases left in between. This CDR3 has 15 amino acids. The CDR3 is CASSEVGGRVDTQYF. The CDR3 region has the DNA TGTGCCAGCAGTGAAGTTGGGGGTCGGGTAGATACGCAGTATTTT.

This chain joins TRBV6-2 or TRBV6-3 and TRBJ1-5; the D is unclear. The germline V gene encodes CDR1 MNHEY and CDR2 SVGEGT. This CDR3 has 14 amino acids. V was shortened by 2 bases and J by 10 bases, with 15 bases between the two germline ends. DNA of the CDR3: TGTGCCAGCAGTTACCCCCCCAGACTGGACCCCCAGCATTTT. Translated, it gives CASSYPPRLDPQHF.

This clone was detected only once. The chain has TRBV6-2 or TRBV6-3 and TRBJ2-1; 13 bases match TRBD2. Unmatched junction bases numbered 6, after V lost 6 bases and J lost 7 bases. The CDR3 is 15 residues long. Germline V gene sequence: CDR1 MNHEY, CDR2 SVGEGT. This chain's CDR3 is CASSTLAGGFNEQFF. As DNA, the CDR3 is TGTGCCAGCAGCACACTAGCGGGAGGGTTTAATGAGCAGTTCTTC.